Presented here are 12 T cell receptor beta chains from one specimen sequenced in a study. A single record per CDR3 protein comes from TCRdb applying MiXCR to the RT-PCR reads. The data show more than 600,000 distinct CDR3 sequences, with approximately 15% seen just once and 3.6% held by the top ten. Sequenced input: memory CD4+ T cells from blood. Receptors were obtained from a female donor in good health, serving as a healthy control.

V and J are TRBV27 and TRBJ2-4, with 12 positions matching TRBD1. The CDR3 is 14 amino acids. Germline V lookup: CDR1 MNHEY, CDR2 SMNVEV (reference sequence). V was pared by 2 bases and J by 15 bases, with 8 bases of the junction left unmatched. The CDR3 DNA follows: TGTGCCAGCAGTTTAAATTACGGGGACAGGGGGCGGTACTTC. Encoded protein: CASSLNYGDRGRYF.

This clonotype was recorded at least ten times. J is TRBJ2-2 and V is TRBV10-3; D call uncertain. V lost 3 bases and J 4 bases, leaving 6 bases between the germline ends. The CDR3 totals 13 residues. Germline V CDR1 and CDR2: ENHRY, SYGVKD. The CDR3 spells CAISDASTGELFF. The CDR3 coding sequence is TGTGCCATCAGTGACGCCAGCACCGGGGAGCTGTTTTTT.

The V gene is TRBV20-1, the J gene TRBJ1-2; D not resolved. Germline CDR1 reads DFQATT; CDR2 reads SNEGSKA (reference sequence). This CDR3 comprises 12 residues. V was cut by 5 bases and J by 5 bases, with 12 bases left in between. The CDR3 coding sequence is TGCAGTGCTGGATCTAGGACGTATGGCTACACCTTC. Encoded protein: CSAGSRTYGYTF.

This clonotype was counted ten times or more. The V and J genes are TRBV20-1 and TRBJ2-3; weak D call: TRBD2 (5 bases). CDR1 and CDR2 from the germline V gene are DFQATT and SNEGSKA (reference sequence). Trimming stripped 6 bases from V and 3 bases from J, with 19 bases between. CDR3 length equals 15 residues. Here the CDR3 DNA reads TGCAGTGCCGAAGACGGAGCGGATTCGACAGATACGCAGTATTTT. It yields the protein CSAEDGADSTDTQYF.

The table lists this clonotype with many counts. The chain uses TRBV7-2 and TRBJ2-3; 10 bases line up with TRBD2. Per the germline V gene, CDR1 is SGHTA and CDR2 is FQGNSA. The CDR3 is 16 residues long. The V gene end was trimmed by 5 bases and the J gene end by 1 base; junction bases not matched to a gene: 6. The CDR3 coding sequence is TGTGCCAGCAGCCCCTCTCTAGCGGGGGGCACAGATACGCAGTATTTT. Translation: CASSPSLAGGTDTQYF.

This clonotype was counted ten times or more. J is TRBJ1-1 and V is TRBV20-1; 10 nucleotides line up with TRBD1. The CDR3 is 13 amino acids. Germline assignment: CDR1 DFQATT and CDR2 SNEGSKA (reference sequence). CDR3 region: CRPQGQGYGEAFF. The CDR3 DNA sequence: TGCAGGCCCCAGGGACAGGGGTATGGTGAAGCTTTCTTT.

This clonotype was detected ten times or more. The DNA for the CDR3 is TGTGCCAGCAGTCCCGGACAGGGAGTGTATGGCTACACCTTC. Its translation is CASSPGQGVYGYTF. The chain joins TRBV12-3 or TRBV12-4 to TRBJ1-2; 8 bases align to TRBD1. The CDR3 has 14 amino acids. J gave up 5 bases and V 5 bases, and 7 bases lay outside the gene matches.

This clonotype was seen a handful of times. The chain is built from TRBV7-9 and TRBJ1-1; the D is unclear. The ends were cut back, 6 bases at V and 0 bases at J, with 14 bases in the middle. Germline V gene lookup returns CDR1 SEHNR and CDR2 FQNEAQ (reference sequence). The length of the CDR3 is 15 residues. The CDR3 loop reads CASSYGRAVNTEAFF. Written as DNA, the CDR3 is TGTGCCAGCAGTTACGGTAGAGCGGTGAACACTGAAGCTTTCTTT.

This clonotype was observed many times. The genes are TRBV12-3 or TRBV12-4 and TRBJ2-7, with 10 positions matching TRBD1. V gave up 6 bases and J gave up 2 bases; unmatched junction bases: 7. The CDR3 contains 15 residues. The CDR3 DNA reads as TGTGCCAGCAGCCCCCGGGACAGGGGAGCCTACGAGCAGTACTTC. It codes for CASSPRDRGAYEQYF.

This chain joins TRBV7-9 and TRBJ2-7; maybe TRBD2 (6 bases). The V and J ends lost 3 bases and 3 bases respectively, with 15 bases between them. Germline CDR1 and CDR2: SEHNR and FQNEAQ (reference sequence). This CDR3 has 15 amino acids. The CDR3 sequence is CASSLGGAGFYEQYF. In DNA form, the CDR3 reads TGTGCCAGCAGCTTGGGAGGTGCGGGGTTCTACGAGCAGTACTTC.

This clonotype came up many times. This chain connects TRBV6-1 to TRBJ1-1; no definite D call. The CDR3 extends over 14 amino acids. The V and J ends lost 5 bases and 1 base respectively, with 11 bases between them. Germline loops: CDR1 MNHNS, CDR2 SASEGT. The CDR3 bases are TGTGCCAGCAGTTTCGACGGGAAGAACACTGAAGCTTTCTTT. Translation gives CASSFDGKNTEAFF.

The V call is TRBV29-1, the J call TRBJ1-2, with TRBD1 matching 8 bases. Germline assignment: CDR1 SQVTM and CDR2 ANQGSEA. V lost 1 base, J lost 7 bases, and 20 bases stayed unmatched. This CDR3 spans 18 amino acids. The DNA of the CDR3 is TGCAGCGTTGAAGGAAACGACAGGGGCCATAGAGTGGGGGCTGGCTACACCTTC. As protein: CSVEGNDRGHRVGAGYTF. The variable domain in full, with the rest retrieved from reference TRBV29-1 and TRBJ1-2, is SAVISQKPSRDICQRGTSLTIQCQVDSQVTMMFWYRQQPGQSLTLIATANQGSEATYESGFVIDKFPISRPNLTFSTLTVSNMSPEDSSIYLCSVEGNDRGHRVGAGYTFGSGTRLTVV.